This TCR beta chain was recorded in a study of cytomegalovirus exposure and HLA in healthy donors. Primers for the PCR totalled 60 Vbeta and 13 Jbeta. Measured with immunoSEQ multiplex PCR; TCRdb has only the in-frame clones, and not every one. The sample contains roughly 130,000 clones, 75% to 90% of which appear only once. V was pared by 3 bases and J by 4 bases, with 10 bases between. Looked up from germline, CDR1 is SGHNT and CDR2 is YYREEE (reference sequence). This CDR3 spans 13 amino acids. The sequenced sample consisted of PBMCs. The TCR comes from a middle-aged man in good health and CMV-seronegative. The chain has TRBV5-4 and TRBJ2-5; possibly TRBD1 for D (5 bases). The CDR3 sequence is CASSSQGGETQYF. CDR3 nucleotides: TGTGCCAGCAGCTCCCAGGGTGGAGAGACCCAGTACTTC.